The present entry profiles one T cell receptor beta chain with its context. Germline loops: CDR1 SGHRS, CDR2 YFSETQ. This CDR3 is built from 18 residues. The junction had 7 bases not matched to a gene; V was cut back by 0 bases and J by 4 bases. This entry belongs to a study of CD8 T cells in Susac syndrome. Negative isolation was applied to CD8+ and CD4+ T cells, and FACS enrichment was applied to TEMRA cells. Reverse transcription of roughly 0.5 to 1 ug RNA used random hexamers. TCRdb analysed the immunoSEQ multiplex PCR reads with MiXCR anew, one entry per CDR3 protein. In the table there are 140,000 to 150,000 distinct CDR3 sequences, less than 95% of which are singletons.

The TCR originated in a human donor in good health. The gene calls are TRBV5-1 and TRBJ2-6, with 10 bases fitting TRBD1. The sequencing input was CD4+ T cells from PBMCs. CDR3 sequence (DNA): TGCGCCAGCAGCTTGGGACAGGGGGCACCGAGAGGGGCCAACGTCCTGACTTTC. Translating it yields CASSLGQGAPRGANVLTF.